This T cell receptor (beta chain) stems from a study of cytomegalovirus exposure and HLA in healthy donors. The CDR3 runs to 16 residues. V lost 2 bases and J 4 bases, leaving 15 bases between the germline ends. Germline V gene data show CDR1 as SGHTA and CDR2 as FQGNSA. PCR involved 60 Vbeta and 13 Jbeta primers. Measured with immunoSEQ multiplex PCR; TCRdb has only the in-frame clones, and not every one. The data contain approximately 210,000 clones, around 79% of them singletons. This clonotype was obtained from a male donor in good health and CMV-seropositive. The chain uses TRBV7-2 and TRBJ1-3; maybe TRBD1 (5 bases). The sequenced sample was PBMCs. The CDR3 DNA is TGTGCCAGCAGCTTATCAGGGATGATATTGGGAAACACCATATATTTT. Encoded protein: CASSLSGMILGNTIYF.